This TCR beta chain was profiled in a study of blood T cell repertoires in COVID-19. Exposed enrollees had met someone with a PCR-confirmed or clinician-diagnosed COVID-19 case at some point within the 2 weeks before study entry. Some clones are missing from TCRdb's copy, which holds only in-frame ones; the method was immunoSEQ multiplex PCR. The sample holds 210,000 or so clones, around four fifths seen once. Per germline, CDR1 KGHSH and CDR2 LQKENI. V shed 6 bases, J shed 5 bases, and the junction held 4 bases outside the gene matches. The CDR3 loop spans 14 amino acids. The clonotype originates from a woman between 50 and 59 years old who had been exposed to COVID-19. Sequences were obtained from PBMCs or T cells enriched from blood (not recorded which). This chain links TRBV18 with TRBJ2-2; 9 nucleotides match TRBD1. The CDR3: CASSTGTGTGELFF. As DNA, the CDR3 is TGTGCCAGCTCGACCGGGACAGGGACCGGGGAGCTGTTTTTT.